Listed below are T cell receptor beta chains from one sample, sequenced in a study of blood T cell repertoires in COVID-19. Produced via immunoSEQ multiplex PCR; TCRdb's table is partial and in-frame only. The table has approximately 300,000 clones, around 90% seen once. The material sequenced was PBMCs or T cells enriched from blood (not recorded which). All receptors derive from a man in his 60s who had recovered from COVID-19. CDR3s include the opening cysteine and the closing phenylalanine or tryptophan. D genes are given only for firm matches. Clone sizes are given selectively: once, few, many, or a class where the clone is expanded.

j_call | d_call | cdr3_length | clone_size | v_call | cdr3_nt | cdr3_aa
TRBJ2-5 | TRBD2 | 13 | - | TRBV12-3/TRBV12-4 | TGTGCCAGCAGTTTAGTAGCGGGGGAGACCCAGTACTTC | CASSLVAGETQYF
TRBJ2-7 | TRBD2 | 18 | - | TRBV27 | TGTGCCAGCAGTCCTACCTCGACTAGCGGGAAATTAGCCTACGAGCAGTACTTC | CASSPTSTSGKLAYEQYF
TRBJ2-1 | - | 16 | - | TRBV11-2 | TGTGCCAGCAGCTTCGAGGCGGACCCGGGGTACAATGAGCAGTTCTTC | CASSFEADPGYNEQFF
TRBJ2-7 | TRBD1 | 15 | - | TRBV7-3 | TGTGCCAGCAGCTTAGGGACAGGGTGCGCCTACGAGCAGTACTTC | CASSLGTGCAYEQYF
TRBJ2-3 | - | 15 | once | TRBV5-5 | TGTGCCAGCAGCTTGGATCAAGGGGATTTCGGTACGCAGTATTTT | CASSLDQGDFGTQYF
TRBJ2-3 | TRBD1 | 14 | - | TRBV9 | TGTGCCAGCACCCCCAGGGGGACCACAGATACGCAGTATTTT | CASTPRGTTDTQYF
TRBJ2-7 | TRBD2 | 14 | - | TRBV6-2/TRBV6-3 | TGTGCCAGCAGTACCCCGGGACTAGGATTTCGGGAGTACTTC | CASSTPGLGFREYF
TRBJ2-1 | TRBD2 | 14 | - | TRBV27 | TGTGCCAGCAGTTTACGGCTGGCGGGAGGTGAGCAGTTCTTC | CASSLRLAGGEQFF
TRBJ1-6 | - | 15 | - | TRBV9 | TGTGCCAGCAGCGTAGGTCACTTGATCAATTCACCCCTCCACTTT | CASSVGHLINSPLHF
TRBJ2-5 | - | 12 | - | TRBV7-9 | TGTGCCGGATCGGACCGAGGGGAGACCCAGTACTTC | CAGSDRGETQYF
TRBJ1-1 | - | 15 | - | TRBV19 | TGTGCCAGTAGTATGGGGCACGTGAGTAACACTGAAGCTTTCTTT | CASSMGHVSNTEAFF
TRBJ2-7 | TRBD1 | 14 | - | TRBV7-8 | TGTGCCAGCACTCCGGGACAGGGGGCCTACGAGCAGTACTTC | CASTPGQGAYEQYF
TRBJ2-2 | - | 16 | - | TRBV6-5 | TGTGCCAGCAGTTACGAGGCAGGGCTAGGAACCGGGGAGCTGTTTTTT | CASSYEAGLGTGELFF
TRBJ2-3 | TRBD1 | 17 | - | TRBV24-1 | TGTGCCACCAGTGAGGGACCCGGGACAGTTTACACAGATACGCAGTATTTT | CATSEGPGTVYTDTQYF
TRBJ1-5 | TRBD1 | 15 | - | TRBV18 | TGTGCCAGCTCAGGGGACAGGGTGAGCAATCAGCCCCAGCATTTT | CASSGDRVSNQPQHF
TRBJ1-2 | TRBD1 | 16 | few | TRBV5-3 | TGTGCCAGAAGCCCTCCGGACAGGGCCCAACTTCATGGCTACACCTTC | CARSPPDRAQLHGYTF
TRBJ1-5 | TRBD1 | 14 | - | TRBV6-5 | TGTGCCAGCACCGGGACAGGCCTTTTTGTGCCCCAGCATTTT | CASTGTGLFVPQHF
TRBJ1-2 | TRBD1 | 16 | - | TRBV19 | TGTGCCAGTAGCCTCAGGGGGCGAGGGGTAAACTATGGCTACACCTTC | CASSLRGRGVNYGYTF
TRBJ1-4 | - | 13 | few | TRBV11-2 | TGTGCCAGCAGCCAGCTGGGGCTCGAAAAACTGTTTTTT | CASSQLGLEKLFF
TRBJ2-7 | - | 19 | - | TRBV7-2 | TGTGCCAGCAGCTTAGGTGCCGGGTCGGGGAGAGCGCAGACCTACGAGCAGTACTTC | CASSLGAGSGRAQTYEQYF
TRBJ2-7 | TRBD1 | 14 | - | TRBV18 | TGTGCCAGCTCACCGAGGACAGGGGACGGCGAGCAGTACTTC | CASSPRTGDGEQYF
TRBJ2-2 | TRBD2 | 13 | - | TRBV3-1/TRBV3-2 | TGTGCCAGCAGCCCACTAGCGACCGGGGAGCTGTTTTTT | CASSPLATGELFF
TRBJ1-1 | TRBD1 | 15 | - | TRBV4-2 | TGTGCCAGCAGCCAAGCCCGGGGACAGGGGGTTGAAGCTTTCTTT | CASSQARGQGVEAFF
TRBJ1-5 | TRBD1 | 15 | - | TRBV28 | TGTGCCAGCCTTGGAGGCGGGACAGGGGATCAGCCCCAGCATTTT | CASLGGGTGDQPQHF
TRBJ2-7 | TRBD1 | 16 | - | TRBV5-6 | TGTGCCAGCAGCTTGTTTGGGACAGGGACTGGTATCGAGCAGTACTTC | CASSLFGTGTGIEQYF
TRBJ2-2 | TRBD1 | 15 | once | TRBV3-1/TRBV3-2 | TGTGCCAGCAGCCACAGACAGGGTAGGCCCGGGGAGCTGTTTTTT | CASSHRQGRPGELFF
TRBJ1-2 | - | 14 | - | TRBV2 | TGTGCCAGCAGTGAAGCGACACAGACCTATGGCTACACCTTC | CASSEATQTYGYTF
TRBJ1-5 | TRBD1 | 16 | - | TRBV18 | TGTGCCAGCTCACCATCGGGGACAGGTAAAGGTCAGCCCCAGCATTTT | CASSPSGTGKGQPQHF
TRBJ1-3 | TRBD1 | 16 | - | TRBV5-6 | TGTGCCAGCAGCTTGGTGGGACAGGGGGCTGGAAACACCATATATTTT | CASSLVGQGAGNTIYF
TRBJ2-3 | TRBD1 | 14 | - | TRBV10-3 | TGTGCCATCAAGGGGGCCCTCAGCACAGATACGCAGTATTTT | CAIKGALSTDTQYF
TRBJ1-6 | - | 14 | - | TRBV18 | TGTGCCAGCTCACCAACAGAGCATAATTCACCCCTCCACTTT | CASSPTEHNSPLHF
TRBJ1-2 | - | 13 | - | TRBV5-1 | TGCGCCAGCAGTAGCGAGGGAAACTATGGCTACACCTTC | CASSSEGNYGYTF
TRBJ2-2 | - | 18 | few | TRBV4-3 | TGCGCCAGCAGCCAAGAGGCAATAACCCGCCTGAACACCGGGGAGCTGTTTTTT | CASSQEAITRLNTGELFF
TRBJ2-7 | - | 14 | few | TRBV7-2 | TGTGCCAGCAGCTTAGAGAGCGGCTCCTACGAGCAGTACTTC | CASSLESGSYEQYF
TRBJ2-3 | - | 15 | once | TRBV24-1 | TGTGCCACCAGTGCCCGCGAGGAATACACAGATACGCAGTATTTT | CATSAREEYTDTQYF
TRBJ2-7 | - | 17 | - | TRBV19 | TGTGCCAGTAGTATTGAAGTTCGAGACGGCGGGGCCTACGAGCAGTACTTC | CASSIEVRDGGAYEQYF
TRBJ1-2 | - | 14 | - | TRBV6-5 | TGTGCCAGCAGTTACACGGGCCGGGGCTATGGCTACACCTTC | CASSYTGRGYGYTF
TRBJ1-5 | TRBD1 | 16 | - | TRBV7-2 | TGTGCCAGCAGCCCCCGGGACAGGGCGCGACATCAGCCCCAGCATTTT | CASSPRDRARHQPQHF
TRBJ1-4 | TRBD1 | 14 | - | TRBV6-5 | TGTGCCAGCAGAAGGACAGGCGGTATTGAAAAACTGTTTTTT | CASRRTGGIEKLFF
TRBJ2-7 | TRBD2 | 14 | - | TRBV5-8 | TGTGCCAGCAGCTTGCCGCAGGCGGGGGTCGAGCAGTACTTC | CASSLPQAGVEQYF
TRBJ1-4 | - | 14 | - | TRBV6-5 | TGTGCCAGTAGCCGGGGGGGGCAGGGTGAAAAACTGTTTTTT | CASSRGGQGEKLFF
TRBJ2-7 | - | 12 | - | TRBV7-2 | TGTGCCAGCAGCCAGTACAGAGCCGAGCAGTACTTC | CASSQYRAEQYF
TRBJ1-6 | TRBD1 | 15 | - | TRBV4-1 | TGCGCCAGCAGCCAACGGACAGGGGAGGATTCACCCCTCCACTTT | CASSQRTGEDSPLHF
TRBJ2-3 | TRBD2 | 18 | - | TRBV19 | TGTGCCAGTACCCGAAGGGGGACTAGCGGGCCAACTACAGATACGCAGTATTTT | CASTRRGTSGPTTDTQYF
TRBJ2-7 | TRBD2 | 14 | - | TRBV19 | TGTGCCAGTAGTATAAGGCCGGGACTAGACGAGCAGTACTTC | CASSIRPGLDEQYF
TRBJ2-1 | TRBD1 | 15 | - | TRBV2 | TGTGCCAGCACTCCCGACAGGGTAATATCCAATGAGCAGTTCTTC | CASTPDRVISNEQFF
TRBJ2-6 | - | 15 | - | TRBV29-1 | TGCAGCGTGGGGGGACGTTCTTCTGGGGCCAACGTCCTGACTTTC | CSVGGRSSGANVLTF
TRBJ1-4 | TRBD1 | 14 | - | TRBV7-2 | TGTGCCAGCAGCTCCCCGACAGGGCGTGAAAAACTGTTTTTT | CASSSPTGREKLFF
TRBJ2-3 | TRBD2 | 16 | - | TRBV5-1 | TGCGCCAGCAGCACAGGACTAGCGGGAGAGGTAGATACGCAGTATTTT | CASSTGLAGEVDTQYF
TRBJ2-7 | TRBD1 | 15 | - | TRBV19 | TGTGCCAGTAGTGAGACAGGGGGATCACCCTACGAGCAGTACTTC | CASSETGGSPYEQYF
TRBJ1-4 | TRBD1 | 15 | - | TRBV3-1/TRBV3-2 | TGTGCCAGCAGCGACAGGGGATCGTATAATGAAAAACTGTTTTTT | CASSDRGSYNEKLFF